This T cell receptor (beta chain) derives from a study of blood T cell repertoires in COVID-19. Looking at the study overall: Nucleic acid was either cDNA or gDNA, and it came from T cells, B-cell-depleted T cells, or PBMCs.

Losses at the gene ends were 7 bases for V and 5 bases for J; bases not matched to a gene: 6. CDR3 length equals 14 residues. The V gene's germline CDR1 is SEHNR and CDR2 FQNEAQ (reference sequence). Assay used: immunoSEQ multiplex PCR; TCRdb lists only in-frame clones, some missing. The sample holds hundreds of thousands of clones, approximately 80% seen once. The chain joins TRBV7-9 to TRBJ2-3, with TRBD1 matching 10 bases. This TCR came from a woman of 80 years or more with acute or convalescent COVID-19. Sequencing used peripheral blood. CDR3 bases: TGTGCCAGCATCGCGGACAGGGGGAAAGATACGCAGTATTTT. It specifies CASIADRGKDTQYF.